This T cell receptor (beta chain) was obtained from a study of PD-1 and CTLA-4 blockade in melanoma (dated by TCRdb to the early 2020s). Describing the broader study: The study compared how PD-1 blockade and CTLA-4 blockade affected the melanoma-reactive CD8 T cell response in patients with melanoma.

CDR1 and CDR2 are drawn from the germline V gene (reference sequence): MNHEY, SMNVEV. V is cut back by 4 bases and J by 5 bases, with 8 bases in the junction unmatched. The CDR3 covers 17 residues, taking in both the cysteine and the phenylalanine. Only the CDR3 DNA stays, 51 bases, in frame from base 1. The method behind the library was the immunoSEQ multiplex PCR assay. TCRdb's version of the immuneACCESS table is confined to in-frame rearrangements and falls short of the full clone set. An unresolved V gene accounts for under half of the shortfall where checked; the remainder is of unknown origin. The sample table contains tens of thousands of clones; only one count was recorded for approximately 90% of them. The ten biggest clones cover 7% to 9.5% of the sample. About this clone itself: This clone's antigen is unknown. No base quality values were provided; no much bigger clone lies one nucleotide off.

This receptor was identified in a human donor with melanoma. Sample: CD8+ T cells from peripheral blood, taken from a patient given anti-PD-1 treatment. The sequence joins TRBV27 to TRBJ2-1; 13 junctional bases match TRBD2. Read as DNA, the sequence is TGTGCCAGCAGTTCTGCGGGACTAGCGGGAAACCACAATGAGCAGTTCTTC. This sequence encodes CASSSAGLAGNHNEQFF.